A selection of T cell receptor beta chains follows, all from one sample in a study of T-cell reconstitution after alpha-beta-depleted transplantation in children. TCRdb reprocessed the PCR reads with MiXCR, giving one entry per CDR3 protein. The sample holds some 550,000 distinct CDR3 sequences, 18% seen once. The sample was PBMCs from the stem cell graft donor, taken from the stem cell graft. Source of these receptors: a human donor who donated a stem cell graft to a child with acute lymphoblastic leukemia. Each CDR3 is given without its conserved first and last residue.

TRBJ1-5,TRBV4-1,ASSQGEAGGNSNQPQH
TRBJ1-2,TRBV27,ASSLSETSLYGYT
TRBJ2-3,TRBV6-4,ASSGSSTDTQY
TRBJ2-2,TRBV20-1,SAPGPRRRTGELF
TRBJ2-7,TRBV29-1,SVEELLHFYEQY
TRBJ1-5,TRBV19,ASSYRGPGDQPQH
TRBJ2-2,TRBV7-2,ASSNQGLDGTGELF
TRBJ2-2,TRBV13,ASSLGRDGELF
TRBJ2-7,TRBV27,ASSHIAGVLVYEQY
TRBJ2-1,TRBV7-9,ASSLVGLAEYNEQF
TRBJ2-3,TRBV12-3/TRBV12-4,ASSQRGLAGNPDTQY
TRBJ2-4,TRBV3-1,ASSQEDIRGSGKNIQY
TRBJ1-3,TRBV5-1,ASSLEGSSGNTIY
TRBJ1-1,TRBV6-6,ASSYRGQGTEAF
TRBJ2-3,TRBV2,ASSERGQGIGPTDTQY
TRBJ1-5,TRBV7-9,ASSSPGQTNQPQH
TRBJ2-7,TRBV25-1,ASGMRGECLYEQY
TRBJ2-7,TRBV6-5,ASSSRGGPYEQY
TRBJ2-3,TRBV12-3/TRBV12-4,ASSPSRGSDTQY
TRBJ2-7,TRBV29-1,SVGVSGRREQY
TRBJ2-1,TRBV5-1,ASISGLAGAYNEQF
TRBJ2-5,TRBV20-1,SAAPPPGQHTGETQY